Here is one T cell receptor (beta chain) with its context. The antigen remains undetermined. Additional DNA sequences in this sample encode the identical CDR3. These data originate in a study of follicular helper T cells after annual influenza vaccination. Stated time point: 2015-2016 season, 7 days after influenza vaccination. Per time point, roughly 35-100 mL of blood was sampled. Study-level results: Just roughly 9-23% of cells analyzed had recovered productive TCRB sequences.

Method: immunoSEQ multiplex PCR; TCRdb's copy keeps in-frame clones and lacks some. This table holds more than 5,500 clones, over 75% found once. The CDR3 length is 13 residues. Germline CDR1 reads SGHRS; CDR2 reads YFSETQ. Trimming at V came to 0 bases and at J to 7 bases, leaving 3 bases not matched to a gene. The chain uses TRBV5-1 and TRBJ1-2; 7 nucleotides line up with TRBD1. The sequence was collected from an adult who received the influenza vaccine. The specimen comprised CXCR5- memory CD4+ T cells sorted from blood, sampled 7 days after influenza vaccination. CDR3 sequence: CASSLGQGGGYTF. CDR3 nucleotides: TGCGCCAGCAGCTTGGGTCAGGGGGGTGGCTACACCTTC.